Sequencing of this T cell receptor (beta chain) was carried out in a study of blood T cell repertoires in COVID-19. In the authors' workflow: Estimates of nucleated cell counts were drawn from the amplification of reference gene primers. Sequencing was performed with immunoSEQ multiplex PCR; in TCRdb, only in-frame clones are kept and a portion is missing. The V and J calls and the clone size are those of that table, but D and trimming were determined from the DNA. The data contain about 130,000 clones, more than 75% of them singletons. Study members were between roughly 18 and 89 years old and lived in some 26 US regions. Each participant's cohort was designated according to participant-reported clinical history. The specimen was PBMCs or T cells enriched from blood (not recorded which). This TCR was recovered from a woman between 50 and 59 years old who had recovered from COVID-19.

CDR3 bases: TGTGCCAGCAGCTTAGTGGCCGAAAAACTGTTTTTT. Translation: CASSLVAEKLFF. The chain combines TRBV7-9 with TRBJ1-4; D unresolved. The CDR3 sequence is 12 residues long. V lost 1 base and J 8 bases, leaving 5 bases between the germline ends. Germline-derived CDR1 and CDR2 are SEHNR and FQNEAQ (reference sequence). The variable domain in full, with the rest retrieved from reference TRBV7-9 and TRBJ1-4, is DTGVSQNPRHKITKRGQNVTFRCDPISEHNRLYWYRQTLGQGPEFLTYFQNEAQLEKSRLLSDRFSAERPKGSFSTLEIQRTEQGDSAMYLCASSLVAEKLFFGSGTQLSVL.